The rows below give T cell receptor beta chains drawn from one sample of a study of blood T cell repertoires in COVID-19. The protocol was immunoSEQ multiplex PCR, while the TCRdb copy is restricted to in-frame clones and leaves out a portion. The sample holds over 95,000 clones, about 85% seen once. Material for sequencing was peripheral blood. The origin of the receptors is a human donor in a cohort sampled during active COVID-19. Each CDR3 is given with its conserved first and last residue. D genes are given only for firm matches. Expanded clones are given a class, and other clones once, few, many or no size at all.

D gene: -
V gene: TRBV6-6
clone size: -
J gene: TRBJ2-2
CDR3 DNA: TGTGCCAGCATTCACCAGGGGAACACCGGGGAGCTGTTTTTT
CDR3 protein: CASIHQGNTGELFF

D gene: TRBD1
V gene: TRBV6-2/TRBV6-3
clone size: -
J gene: TRBJ1-5
CDR3 DNA: TGTGCCAGCAGTTGGGACAGGAACTTTAACCAGCCCCAGCATTTT
CDR3 protein: CASSWDRNFNQPQHF

D gene: TRBD1
V gene: TRBV30
clone size: -
J gene: TRBJ2-7
CDR3 DNA: TGTGCCTGGAGCGGACAGGGGTCCCCGGGGAGATACGAGCAGTACTTC
CDR3 protein: CAWSGQGSPGRYEQYF

D gene: -
V gene: TRBV7-3
clone size: few
J gene: TRBJ2-2
CDR3 DNA: TGTGCCAGCAGCTTCGGGGTGGGAACCGGGGAGCTGTTTTTT
CDR3 protein: CASSFGVGTGELFF

D gene: -
V gene: TRBV6-2/TRBV6-3
clone size: -
J gene: TRBJ1-1
CDR3 DNA: TGTGCCAGCAGCCCACAGGGTGGGTCTGAAGCTTTCTTT
CDR3 protein: CASSPQGGSEAFF

D gene: TRBD1
V gene: TRBV30
clone size: -
J gene: TRBJ1-5
CDR3 DNA: TGTGCCTGGAGTGACAGGGGGGATCAGCCCCAGCATTTT
CDR3 protein: CAWSDRGDQPQHF

D gene: -
V gene: TRBV25-1
clone size: -
J gene: TRBJ2-2
CDR3 DNA: TGTGCCAGCAGTGAATCAAGAGTCACTCGAGCCGGGGAGCTGTTTTTT
CDR3 protein: CASSESRVTRAGELFF

D gene: TRBD1
V gene: TRBV12-5
clone size: -
J gene: TRBJ1-6
CDR3 DNA: TGTGCTAGTGGTTTGAGTTGGGACAGGGGATCACCCCTCCACTTT
CDR3 protein: CASGLSWDRGSPLHF

D gene: TRBD1
V gene: TRBV13
clone size: -
J gene: TRBJ2-3
CDR3 DNA: TGTGCCAGCAGCTTATACAGGGGAGCCGATACGCAGTATTTT
CDR3 protein: CASSLYRGADTQYF

D gene: -
V gene: TRBV18
clone size: -
J gene: TRBJ1-1
CDR3 DNA: TGTGCCAGCTCACCGGGGCAGAATTCAGCTTTCTTT
CDR3 protein: CASSPGQNSAFF

D gene: -
V gene: TRBV6-2/TRBV6-3
clone size: -
J gene: TRBJ1-5
CDR3 DNA: TGTGCCAGCAGTTACTCGATGGAGGGACTGGGCAATCAGCCCCAGCATTTT
CDR3 protein: CASSYSMEGLGNQPQHF

D gene: -
V gene: TRBV6-2/TRBV6-3
clone size: -
J gene: TRBJ2-4
CDR3 DNA: TGTGCCAGCAGCACGGGACTAGCCAAAAACATTCAGTACTTC
CDR3 protein: CASSTGLAKNIQYF

D gene: TRBD1
V gene: TRBV27
clone size: -
J gene: TRBJ1-1
CDR3 DNA: TGTGCCAGCAGTATTCTCGGACAGGGCGAAGCTTTCTTT
CDR3 protein: CASSILGQGEAFF

D gene: TRBD1
V gene: TRBV6-6
clone size: once
J gene: TRBJ1-2
CDR3 DNA: TGTGCCAGCAGCTTACAGGGGGCTCGGGGCTACACCTTC
CDR3 protein: CASSLQGARGYTF

D gene: -
V gene: TRBV7-9
clone size: few
J gene: TRBJ1-2
CDR3 DNA: TGTGCCAGCAGCACATCTGACAGGATTTTACATGGCTACACCTTC
CDR3 protein: CASSTSDRILHGYTF

D gene: -
V gene: TRBV6-4
clone size: -
J gene: TRBJ2-3
CDR3 DNA: TGTGCCAGCAGTGACGGCGGCGGTGGGGATACGCAGTATTTT
CDR3 protein: CASSDGGGGDTQYF

D gene: -
V gene: TRBV7-9
clone size: -
J gene: TRBJ1-1
CDR3 DNA: TGTGCCAGCACCCCGTTAGCGTCGAACACTGAAGCTTTCTTT
CDR3 protein: CASTPLASNTEAFF

D gene: TRBD1
V gene: TRBV9
clone size: -
J gene: TRBJ2-7
CDR3 DNA: TGTGCCAGCAGCGGGACAGGATCCTACGAGCAGTACTTC
CDR3 protein: CASSGTGSYEQYF

D gene: TRBD2
V gene: TRBV18
clone size: -
J gene: TRBJ2-7
CDR3 DNA: TGTGCCAGCTCACCAGCCGGACTAGCGGGCTTCCGTCCCTCCTACGAGCAGTACTTC
CDR3 protein: CASSPAGLAGFRPSYEQYF

D gene: -
V gene: TRBV6-5
clone size: -
J gene: TRBJ1-1
CDR3 DNA: TGTGCCAGCAGTTACTCGCCCAGTGAAAGGAACACTGAAGCTTTCTTT
CDR3 protein: CASSYSPSERNTEAFF

D gene: TRBD2
V gene: TRBV4-3
clone size: -
J gene: TRBJ2-1
CDR3 DNA: TGCGCCAGCAGCCAAGCAGCGGGGGGGACGTATGAGCAGTTCTTC
CDR3 protein: CASSQAAGGTYEQFF

D gene: TRBD1
V gene: TRBV6-4
clone size: -
J gene: TRBJ1-1
CDR3 DNA: TGTGCCAGCAGCCCGCAGGGGGGGAACACTGAAGCTTTCTTT
CDR3 protein: CASSPQGGNTEAFF

D gene: TRBD1
V gene: TRBV2
clone size: -
J gene: TRBJ2-3
CDR3 DNA: TGTGCCACTACCGGGACAGCAAGGGCAGATACGCAGTATTTT
CDR3 protein: CATTGTARADTQYF

D gene: -
V gene: TRBV6-4
clone size: -
J gene: TRBJ1-2
CDR3 DNA: TGTGCCAGCTCACAGGAACTGGGTCACTATGGCTACACCTTC
CDR3 protein: CASSQELGHYGYTF

D gene: TRBD2
V gene: TRBV18
clone size: -
J gene: TRBJ2-1
CDR3 DNA: TGTGCCAGCTCACCACCCGGTAGCGGGGGGAGAAACAATGAGCAGTTCTTC
CDR3 protein: CASSPPGSGGRNNEQFF

D gene: -
V gene: TRBV11-2
clone size: -
J gene: TRBJ2-7
CDR3 DNA: TGTGCCAGCAGCTTAGCAGACTACGAGCAGTACTTC
CDR3 protein: CASSLADYEQYF

D gene: -
V gene: TRBV11-2
clone size: -
J gene: TRBJ2-7
CDR3 DNA: TGTGCCAGCAGCTTAGGTGGACTCGAATACGAGCAGTACTTC
CDR3 protein: CASSLGGLEYEQYF

D gene: TRBD2
V gene: TRBV11-2
clone size: -
J gene: TRBJ2-1
CDR3 DNA: TGTGCCAGCAGCTTAGTCGCGGGGGTGGATGAGCAGTTCTTC
CDR3 protein: CASSLVAGVDEQFF

D gene: TRBD1
V gene: TRBV7-9
clone size: few
J gene: TRBJ1-5
CDR3 DNA: TGTGCCAGCAGCTTAGACGGGACAGTAAAAGGCAATCAGCCCCAGCATTTT
CDR3 protein: CASSLDGTVKGNQPQHF

D gene: TRBD2
V gene: TRBV2
clone size: -
J gene: TRBJ2-3
CDR3 DNA: TGTGCCAGCAGCGAACTAGCGGGGATCACAGATACGCAGTATTTT
CDR3 protein: CASSELAGITDTQYF

D gene: -
V gene: TRBV7-6
clone size: -
J gene: TRBJ2-3
CDR3 DNA: TGTGCCAGCAGCCGAAGGGACTTCACAGATACGCAGTATTTT
CDR3 protein: CASSRRDFTDTQYF

D gene: -
V gene: TRBV2
clone size: -
J gene: TRBJ1-1
CDR3 DNA: TGTGCCAGCATCCGGACAGAAAACACTGAAGCTTTCTTT
CDR3 protein: CASIRTENTEAFF

D gene: -
V gene: TRBV29-1
clone size: -
J gene: TRBJ1-1
CDR3 DNA: TGCAGCGACCAACAGGGCTTGAACACTGAAGCTTTCTTT
CDR3 protein: CSDQQGLNTEAFF

D gene: TRBD1
V gene: TRBV24-1
clone size: -
J gene: TRBJ1-5
CDR3 DNA: TGTGCCACCAGTGATTTGCCAGACAGGGGCGATCAGCCCCAGCATTTT
CDR3 protein: CATSDLPDRGDQPQHF

D gene: -
V gene: TRBV11-3
clone size: -
J gene: TRBJ1-5
CDR3 DNA: TGTGCCAGCAGCTTAAGGGCCATTAGGGCAGGGGATTTTAATCAGCCCCAGCATTTT
CDR3 protein: CASSLRAIRAGDFNQPQHF

D gene: -
V gene: TRBV5-1
clone size: -
J gene: TRBJ1-1
CDR3 DNA: TGCGCCAGCAGGATAGAGGATGAAGCTTTCTTT
CDR3 protein: CASRIEDEAFF

D gene: -
V gene: TRBV2
clone size: few
J gene: TRBJ1-5
CDR3 DNA: TGTGCCAGCAGTCGGGGGAATCAGCCCCAGCATTTT
CDR3 protein: CASSRGNQPQHF

D gene: TRBD1
V gene: TRBV28
clone size: -
J gene: TRBJ1-6
CDR3 DNA: TGTGCCAGCAGTTTATGGACAGGGGGTAGGTCCTATAATTCACCCCTCCACTTT
CDR3 protein: CASSLWTGGRSYNSPLHF

D gene: -
V gene: TRBV6-5
clone size: -
J gene: TRBJ1-1
CDR3 DNA: TGTGCCAGCTCTTCAGGGATGAACACTGAAGCTTTCTTT
CDR3 protein: CASSSGMNTEAFF

D gene: -
V gene: TRBV5-1
clone size: -
J gene: TRBJ2-3
CDR3 DNA: TGCGCCAGCAGCTTGGCCGGAGTAGATACGCAGTATTTT
CDR3 protein: CASSLAGVDTQYF

D gene: TRBD1
V gene: TRBV6-2/TRBV6-3
clone size: -
J gene: TRBJ1-5
CDR3 DNA: TGTGCCAGCAGTCGCAGGGGACAGGGTAATTTGCGGGATCAGCCCCAGCATTTT
CDR3 protein: CASSRRGQGNLRDQPQHF

D gene: TRBD1
V gene: TRBV3-1/TRBV3-2
clone size: -
J gene: TRBJ2-7
CDR3 DNA: TGTGCCAGCAGCCAGAAGGGACAGTCCTACGAGCAGTACTTC
CDR3 protein: CASSQKGQSYEQYF

D gene: -
V gene: TRBV11-2
clone size: -
J gene: TRBJ1-2
CDR3 DNA: TGTGCCAGCAGCCACTTCGGGAGGTTGGGGACCTATGGCTACACCTTC
CDR3 protein: CASSHFGRLGTYGYTF

D gene: -
V gene: TRBV3-1/TRBV3-2
clone size: -
J gene: TRBJ2-2
CDR3 DNA: TGTGCCAGCAGCCAACTCACTAGCCTAGGGAGCACCGGGGAGCTGTTTTTT
CDR3 protein: CASSQLTSLGSTGELFF

D gene: -
V gene: TRBV6-6
clone size: -
J gene: TRBJ2-7
CDR3 DNA: TGTGCCAGCAGCTTCGGCTCCTACGAGCAGTACTTC
CDR3 protein: CASSFGSYEQYF

D gene: TRBD1
V gene: TRBV29-1
clone size: -
J gene: TRBJ1-2
CDR3 DNA: TGCAGCGTTCGGGGTTCGAGCAGGGGGCACGATGGCTACACCTTC
CDR3 protein: CSVRGSSRGHDGYTF

D gene: -
V gene: TRBV7-8
clone size: -
J gene: TRBJ2-7
CDR3 DNA: TGTGCCAGCAGCTTAGTAGGGGGTAGGGGCGACGAGCAGTACTTC
CDR3 protein: CASSLVGGRGDEQYF

D gene: -
V gene: TRBV7-7
clone size: -
J gene: TRBJ2-3
CDR3 DNA: TGTGCCAGCAGCTTAGGGGCTAGCCACACAGATACGCAGTATTTT
CDR3 protein: CASSLGASHTDTQYF

D gene: -
V gene: TRBV4-3
clone size: -
J gene: TRBJ1-2
CDR3 DNA: TGCGCCAGCAGCCAAGATATCGGGGAACGCGTTGGCTACACCTTC
CDR3 protein: CASSQDIGERVGYTF

D gene: -
V gene: TRBV11-2
clone size: few
J gene: TRBJ1-6
CDR3 DNA: TGTGCCAGCAGCTTACCAGGGCCCTCACCCCTCCACTTT
CDR3 protein: CASSLPGPSPLHF

D gene: TRBD1
V gene: TRBV6-5
clone size: once
J gene: TRBJ1-4
CDR3 DNA: TGTGCCAGCAGTTACTCCGGGACAGGGGATGAAAAACTGTTTTTT
CDR3 protein: CASSYSGTGDEKLFF

D gene: TRBD1
V gene: TRBV27
clone size: -
J gene: TRBJ1-2
CDR3 DNA: TGTGCCAGCAGGGGGACCGGGACAGGACGATATGGCTACACCTTC
CDR3 protein: CASRGTGTGRYGYTF

D gene: TRBD1
V gene: TRBV18
clone size: -
J gene: TRBJ1-1
CDR3 DNA: TGTGCCAGCTCACCCAGGGGGGCTAGCACTGAAGCTTTCTTT
CDR3 protein: CASSPRGASTEAFF

D gene: TRBD1
V gene: TRBV7-8
clone size: -
J gene: TRBJ1-1
CDR3 DNA: TGTGCCAGCAGCCCGGGGACAGGGAGTACGAACACTGAAGCTTTCTTT
CDR3 protein: CASSPGTGSTNTEAFF

D gene: TRBD1
V gene: TRBV5-1
clone size: -
J gene: TRBJ2-4
CDR3 DNA: TGCGCCAGCAGCCCTAACAGGGGTGGAAGCATTCAGTACTTC
CDR3 protein: CASSPNRGGSIQYF

D gene: -
V gene: TRBV29-1
clone size: -
J gene: TRBJ1-2
CDR3 DNA: TGCAGCGTTGAAGAAACTGCAATCTATGGCTACACCTTC
CDR3 protein: CSVEETAIYGYTF

D gene: TRBD2
V gene: TRBV27
clone size: once
J gene: TRBJ2-2
CDR3 DNA: TGTGCCAGCATGGCCGGGGGGAGAACCGGGGAGCTGTTTTTT
CDR3 protein: CASMAGGRTGELFF

D gene: TRBD2
V gene: TRBV6-4
clone size: -
J gene: TRBJ2-7
CDR3 DNA: TGTGCCAGCAGCCCCAGTTGGGACGGGGGGACCTCCTACGAGCAGTACTTC
CDR3 protein: CASSPSWDGGTSYEQYF

D gene: -
V gene: TRBV15
clone size: -
J gene: TRBJ2-3
CDR3 DNA: TGTGCCACCAGCGCTATGGGAGTATTAAGCACAGATACGCAGTATTTT
CDR3 protein: CATSAMGVLSTDTQYF